The 22 T cell receptor beta chains presented below share a single source sample, sequenced in a study of glioma-infiltrating T cells after dendritic cell vaccination. Time point defined: after dendritic cell vaccination, including at tumor progression/relapse. TCRdb's table, derived via immunoSEQ multiplex PCR, lists solely in-frame clones and lacks some. Seen here are 75,000 to 95,000 clones, roughly four fifths observed once, and the top ten hold approximately 2%. This material consisted of blood, taken after dendritic cell vaccination. These receptors were taken from a human donor with glioblastoma.

The genes are TRBV7-8 and TRBJ2-1, with 9 nucleotides matching TRBD2. CDR1 is SGHVS, CDR2 FQNEAQ, per germline. The CDR3 runs 15 residues. J gave up 7 bases and V 0 bases, and 4 bases lay outside the gene matches. The CDR3 DNA reads TGTGCCAGCAGCTTAGCTAGCGGGAGAGGAAATGAGCAGTTCTTC. This encodes CASSLASGRGNEQFF.

CDR3 DNA: TGTGCCAGCAGCTCCGGCCTAGGCGATGGCTACACCTTC. Translation gives CASSSGLGDGYTF. The chain has TRBV7-2 and TRBJ1-2; no reliable D call. V dropped 4 bases and J dropped 6 bases, with 12 bases sitting between them. The V gene's germline CDR1 is SGHTA and CDR2 FQGNSA. The CDR3 length is 13 residues.

CDR3 DNA sequence: TGTGCCAGCAGTGCTGACAGGGGGTGGCCAGATACGCAGTATTTT. As protein: CASSADRGWPDTQYF. V usage is TRBV2 and J usage is TRBJ2-3, with 9 positions matching TRBD1. V shed 4 bases, J shed 4 bases, and the junction held 6 bases outside the gene matches. In germline, CDR1 is SNHLY, CDR2 FYNNEI. This CDR3 comprises 15 residues. Complete variable domain (other parts from reference TRBV2 and TRBJ2-3): EPEVTQTPSHQVTQMGQEVILRCVPISNHLYFYWYRQILGQKVEFLVSFYNNEISEKSEIFDDQFSVERPDGSNFTLKIRSTKLEDSAMYFCASSADRGWPDTQYFGPGTRLTVL.

The chain has TRBV29-1 and TRBJ1-3; D ambiguous. Germline CDR1 reads SQVTM; CDR2 reads ANQGSEA. The germline V and J ends were trimmed by 2 bases and 0 bases, with 11 bases remaining between them. CDR3 size: 15 residues. In nucleotides, the CDR3 is TGCAGCGTTGAACGAGCGGTAAGCTCTGGAAACACCATATATTTT. This gives the protein CSVERAVSSGNTIYF.

This clone is a singleton in its sample. The CDR3 is CASSQDRTSGNPDTQYF. CDR3 bases: TGTGCCAGCAGCCAGGACCGGACTAGCGGGAATCCAGATACGCAGTATTTT. The V call is TRBV4-2, the J call TRBJ2-3; the match to TRBD2 covers 12 bases. Germline V gives CDR1 LGHNA, CDR2 YNFKEQ. Trimming cost V 3 bases and J 4 bases; bases outside gene matches: 8. CDR3 length equals 17 residues.

This chain links TRBV10-3 with TRBJ2-7; a possible D gene is TRBD1 (6 bases). The ends were cut back, 6 bases at V and 5 bases at J, with 11 bases in the middle. CDR1 ENHRY and CDR2 SYGVKD come from the germline V gene. CDR3 length: 12 residues. The DNA of the CDR3 is TGTGCCATCAGCCAGGACAGCGACGAGCAGTACGTC. It yields the protein CAISQDSDEQYV.

CDR3 loop: CASGLAAYNEQFF. In nucleotides, the CDR3 is TGTGCCAGCGGGCTAGCGGCTTACAATGAGCAGTTCTTC. J is TRBJ2-1 and V is TRBV2, with TRBD2 matching 7 bases. The CDR3 totals 13 residues. Germline values: CDR1 SNHLY, CDR2 FYNNEI. V gave up 8 bases and J gave up 4 bases; unmatched junction bases: 5.

The chain has TRBV2 and TRBJ1-5; 7 bases fit TRBD1. The germline V gene has CDR1 SNHLY and CDR2 FYNNEI. After removal of 6 bases from V and 7 bases from J, the junction contained 6 bases not matched to a gene. The CDR3 is made up of 13 amino acids. CDR3 sequence reads: CASRDRAGQPQHF. The CDR3 nucleotides read TGTGCCAGCAGAGACAGGGCCGGACAGCCCCAGCATTTT.

This chain joins TRBV30 and TRBJ1-6; D unresolved. The germline V gene encodes CDR1 GTSNPN and CDR2 SVGIG (reference sequence). V was shortened by 3 bases and J by 7 bases, with 4 bases between the two germline ends. This CDR3 has 11 amino acids. CDR3 residues: CAWSANSPLHF. CDR3 DNA: TGTGCCTGGAGCGCGAATTCACCCCTCCACTTT.

Only a few counts were recorded for this clone. The rearrangement joins TRBV29-1 to TRBJ1-3, with 8 bases matching TRBD1. Germline V lookup: CDR1 SQVTM, CDR2 ANQGSEA. J lost 4 bases, V lost 4 bases, and 3 bases had no gene match. This CDR3 is built from 13 residues. In nucleotides, the CDR3 is TGCAGCGTTGGACAGGGGATGGGAAACACCATATATTTT. Translated, it gives CSVGQGMGNTIYF.

V is TRBV7-6 and J is TRBJ1-5; possible D gene TRBD1, 5 bases. CDR1 and CDR2 (germline): SGHVS, FNYEAQ. CDR3 length equals 16 residues. Between the trimmed V and J ends, which lost 5 bases and 4 bases, there was a span of 18 bases. CDR3 coding DNA: TGTGCCAGCAGCGCCCGATCTAGGGGCCTAAATCAGCCCCAGCATTTT. Residues: CASSARSRGLNQPQHF. Together with reference TRBV7-6 and TRBJ1-5, the CDR3 gives the full variable domain: GAGVSQSPRYKVTKRGQDVALRCDPISGHVSLYWYRQALGQGPEFLTYFNYEAQQDKSGLPNDRFSAERPEGSISTLTIQRTEQRDSAMYRCASSARSRGLNQPQHFGDGTRLSIL.

The rearrangement joins TRBV6-5 to TRBJ2-5; D is perhaps TRBD2 (6 bases). This CDR3 has 15 residues. Germline assignment: CDR1 MNHEY and CDR2 SVGAGI. V lost 0 bases to trimming and J lost 5 bases, with 13 bases between them. The chain's CDR3 is CASSYSEGLRETQYF. CDR3 nucleotides: TGTGCCAGCAGTTACTCGGAGGGATTGAGGGAGACCCAGTACTTC.

The gene calls are TRBV7-9 and TRBJ2-1; D is unresolved. The germline V gene encodes CDR1 SEHNR and CDR2 FQNEAQ (reference sequence). The CDR3 covers 12 residues. Trimming removed 5 bases from V and 8 bases from J, with 10 bases in between. CDR3 region: CASSQDSYEQFF. The DNA of the CDR3 is TGTGCCAGCAGCCAGGATAGTTATGAGCAGTTCTTC.

The chain has TRBV11-2 and TRBJ1-5; D gene uncertain. CDR1 SGHAT and CDR2 FQNNGV come from the germline V gene. Between the trimmed V and J ends, which lost 0 bases and 5 bases, there was a span of 5 bases. The CDR3 has 13 residues. Here the CDR3 DNA reads TGTGCCAGCAGCTTAGAAGCCCATCAGCCCCAGCATTTT. Protein product: CASSLEAHQPQHF. Complete variable domain (other parts from reference TRBV11-2 and TRBJ1-5): EAGVAQSPRYKIIEKRQSVAFWCNPISGHATLYWYQQILGQGPKLLIQFQNNGVVDDSQLPKDRFSAERLKGVDSTLKIQPAKLEDSAVYLCASSLEAHQPQHFGDGTRLSIL.

This chain connects TRBV10-3 to TRBJ2-2; 7 positions agree with TRBD1. V trimming: 4 bases; J trimming: 3 bases; junction bases outside the gene matches: 5. The CDR3 is 15 residues long. The V gene's germline CDR1 is ENHRY and CDR2 SYGVKD. The CDR3 sequence: CAISVPGQDTGELFF. The CDR3 coding sequence is TGTGCCATCAGTGTACCTGGACAGGACACCGGGGAGCTGTTTTTT.

The chain links TRBV2 to TRBJ1-2, with unresolved D. CDR1 is SNHLY and CDR2 is FYNNEI in the germline V gene. Trimming pared 7 bases from V and 8 bases from J, leaving 20 bases between. This CDR3 has 14 residues. The CDR3 sequence: CASNIRENLGGYTF. The CDR3 region has the DNA TGTGCCAGCAACATACGGGAGAATCTGGGCGGCTACACCTTC.

This chain uses TRBV19 with TRBJ1-2; possibly TRBD1 for D (6 bases). The ends were cut back, 1 base at V and 7 bases at J, with 13 bases in the middle. This CDR3 region has 14 residues. Germline CDR1 LNHDA, CDR2 SQIVND (reference sequence). CDR3 DNA: TGTGCCAGTAGTATAGGCTGGGCAGGGGTTGGCTACACCTTC. This translates into CASSIGWAGVGYTF.

As for this clone: Germline and junction disagree at one end, which may indicate a read error. The chain recombines TRBV19 with TRBJ1-2; D is possibly TRBD1 (5 bases). CDR1 is LNHDA, CDR2 SQIVND, per germline (reference sequence). This CDR3 has 12 residues. CDR3 DNA: TGTGCCAGTAGTACTAAACTTGGGGCAGGCTACTTC. It is translated as CASSTKLGAGYF.

The V gene is TRBV5-1, the J gene TRBJ2-7; TRBD1 agrees at 9 bases. The CDR3 spans 14 residues. The V gene end was trimmed by 2 bases and the J gene end by 3 bases; junction bases not matched to a gene: 3. CDR1 is SGHRS and CDR2 is YFSETQ in the germline V gene. CDR3 protein: CASSLGTGYYEQYF. In nucleotides, the CDR3 is TGCGCCAGCAGCTTAGGGACAGGGTACTACGAGCAGTACTTC.

The chain couples TRBV9 to TRBJ2-6, with D uncertain. The V and J ends lost 0 bases and 0 bases respectively, with 10 bases between them. The length of the CDR3 is 17 residues. CDR1 and CDR2 from the germline V gene are SGDLS and YYNGEE. The CDR3 DNA sequence: TGTGCCAGCAGCGTAGGGTCAGTTCCCTCTGGGGCCAACGTCCTGACTTTC. Translated: CASSVGSVPSGANVLTF.

The chain uses TRBV2 and TRBJ1-5, with D perhaps matching TRBD1 (6 bases). Trimming pared 5 bases from V and 1 base from J, leaving 15 bases between. Germline values: CDR1 SNHLY, CDR2 FYNNEI. CDR3 size: 16 residues. DNA for the CDR3: TGTGCCAGCAGTTTCCAGGGGATTGTGAGCAATCAGCCCCAGCATTTT. Its protein product is CASSFQGIVSNQPQHF.

The chain is built from TRBV18 and TRBJ2-7, with D perhaps TRBD2 (6 bases). Germline CDR1 and CDR2: KGHSH and LQKENI. Trimming shortened V by 3 bases and J by 7 bases, and 19 bases separated the two germline ends. This CDR3 has 15 amino acids. The DNA of the CDR3 is TGTGCCAGCTCACCGATAGTCCCCTCCGGGGGAGAGCAGTACTTC. This codes for CASSPIVPSGGEQYF.